One sample yielded the 32 T cell receptor beta chains listed below, sequenced in a study of cytomegalovirus exposure and HLA in healthy donors. 60 Vbeta and 13 Jbeta primers were used in PCR. Profiling relied on immunoSEQ multiplex PCR, and the TCRdb table lists in-frame clones only, not all of them. The profile shows 150,000 or so clones, roughly four fifths of them singletons. Material: PBMCs. The receptors here all came from a young man in good health and CMV-seropositive.

A few counts support this clone. CDR3 nucleotides: TGTGCCAGTAGTATAACGGTTAGCAATCAGCCCCAGCATTTT. Translation: CASSITVSNQPQHF. The chain uses TRBV19 and TRBJ1-5; D gene uncertain. CDR3 length equals 14 residues. With 2 bases removed from V and 0 bases from J, the gap between germline ends came to 5 bases. Germline V gene sequence: CDR1 LNHDA, CDR2 SQIVND (reference sequence).

About this clone itself: One end of the junction does not line up with germline, which may come from a read error. This chain connects TRBV7-9 to TRBJ2-5; possibly TRBD2 for D (5 bases). Germline CDR1 reads SEHNR; CDR2 reads FQNEAQ (reference sequence). This CDR3 is built from 15 residues. CDR3 sequence reads: CANSLGLASPETQYF. CDR3 nucleotides: TGTGCCAACAGCTTAGGCCTAGCATCCCCCGAGACCCAGTACTTC.

The chain has TRBV19 and TRBJ1-3, with a weak D call TRBD1 (6 bases). V was cut by 3 bases and J by 2 bases, with 11 bases left in between. The CDR3 is 15 amino acids. CDR1 and CDR2 (germline): LNHDA, SQIVND (reference sequence). Written as DNA, the CDR3 is TGTGCCAGTAGTATTAGCCAGGGGCCTGGAAACACCATATATTTT. Its protein product is CASSISQGPGNTIYF.

The V gene is TRBV5-1, the J gene TRBJ2-5, with 13 bases matching TRBD2. CDR3 length: 16 amino acids. Germline CDR1 SGHRS, CDR2 YFSETQ. The V segment lost 2 bases and the J segment 2 bases; nucleotides outside the gene matches: 3. CDR3 protein: CASSLGLAGAQETQYF. As DNA, the CDR3 is TGCGCCAGCAGCTTAGGACTAGCGGGAGCACAAGAGACCCAGTACTTC.

The V gene is TRBV5-1, the J gene TRBJ1-2; 9 nucleotides align to TRBD1. The length of the CDR3 is 18 residues. Germline loops: CDR1 SGHRS, CDR2 YFSETQ. Trimming took 1 base from V and 6 from J; bases not matched to a gene: 16. The CDR3 loop is CASSLSTDRGLNLDGYTF. In DNA, the CDR3 is TGCGCCAGCAGCTTGTCAACGGACAGGGGACTCAACCTTGATGGCTACACCTTC.

The table lists this clone with a few counts. V is TRBV4-1 and J is TRBJ2-7, with TRBD2 matching 7 bases. Germline CDR1 is MGHRA and CDR2 is YSYEKL. V shed 4 bases, J shed 0 bases, and the junction held 9 bases outside the gene matches. The CDR3 loop spans 16 amino acids. DNA of the CDR3: TGCGCCAGCAGCCTAAGCAGCAGCGGGGCCTCCTACGAGCAGTACTTC. It is translated as CASSLSSSGASYEQYF.

This chain connects TRBV28 to TRBJ2-1; D is possibly TRBD1 (6 bases). The CDR3 contains 15 residues. Germline CDR1 and CDR2: MDHEN and SYDVKM. V lost 6 bases and J lost 7, with 19 bases in between. The CDR3 nucleotides read TGTGCCAGCAGCCAAGGGGGTAACTTATGGAATGAGCAGTTCTTC. Translation gives CASSQGGNLWNEQFF.

The chain carries TRBV2 and TRBJ2-1; TRBD2 matches 10 bases. The CDR3 has 15 amino acids. The V gene's germline CDR1 is SNHLY and CDR2 FYNNEI. The V segment lost 8 bases and the J segment 4 bases; nucleotides outside the gene matches: 8. The CDR3 DNA reads as TGTGCCAGCCCACTAGAGCGGGAGGGTTACAATGAGCAGTTCTTC. Amino acids: CASPLEREGYNEQFF.

The chain combines TRBV10-1 with TRBJ2-5; no firm D call. Germline V CDR1 and CDR2: WNHNN, SYGVQD (reference sequence). The CDR3 loop spans 14 amino acids. Between the trimmed V and J ends, which lost 6 bases and 4 bases, there was a span of 15 bases. The CDR3 is CASSYSPGGETQYF. The CDR3 coding sequence is TGCGCCAGCAGCTATAGCCCGGGTGGAGAGACCCAGTACTTC.

The genes are TRBV21-1 and TRBJ2-5; TRBD1, the table's D call, was not compared with the DNA. TRBV21-1 is a recognized pseudogene. The CDR3 consists of 15 residues. CDR3 bases: TGTGCCAGCAGCAAATTGGCAGGGGGCTTTGAGACCCAGTACTTC. Its translation is CASSKLAGGFETQYF.

The V and J genes are TRBV5-1 and TRBJ2-2, with 7 bases that match TRBD2. Trimming took 4 bases from V and 5 from J; bases not matched to a gene: 2. Germline loops: CDR1 SGHRS, CDR2 YFSETQ. This CDR3 is 13 amino acids long. CDR3 sequence reads: CASSLGGTGELFF. Here the CDR3 DNA reads TGCGCCAGCAGCCTGGGAGGGACCGGGGAGCTGTTTTTT. Full variable domain (outside the CDR3, taken from reference TRBV5-1 and TRBJ2-2): KAGVTQTPRYLIKTRGQQVTLSCSPISGHRSVSWYQQTPGQGLQFLFEYFSETQRNKGNFPGRFSGRQFSNSRSEMNVSTLELGDSALYLCASSLGGTGELFFGEGSRLTVL.

CDR3 loop: CATGDSTYEQYF. The CDR3 DNA reads TGTGCCACGGGGGACTCCACCTACGAGCAGTACTTC. The chain recombines TRBV15 with TRBJ2-7; D is perhaps TRBD2 (6 bases). The V gene's germline CDR1 is LNHNV and CDR2 YYDKDF (reference sequence). Trimming left V 9 bases short and J 2 bases short, with 11 bases between. The CDR3 sequence is 12 residues long.

The chain recombines TRBV6-5 with TRBJ2-5; maybe TRBD2 (7 bases). Between the trimmed V and J ends, which lost 4 bases and 1 base, there was a span of 13 bases. CDR3 length: 15 residues. The germline CDR1 and CDR2 sequences are MNHEY and SVGAGI. As DNA, the CDR3 is TGTGCCAGCAGTTCCACGGGGGGCGGCCAAGAGACCCAGTACTTC. This codes for CASSSTGGGQETQYF.

This clone was seen once. Other DNA sequences from this sample encode an identical CDR3 as well. The V and J genes are TRBV18 and TRBJ2-7; 12 bases agree with TRBD2. In germline, CDR1 is KGHSH, CDR2 LQKENI. The CDR3 has 14 residues. Unmatched junction bases numbered 1, after V lost 3 bases and J lost 4 bases. The CDR3 here is CASSPTSGSYEQYF. In nucleotides, the CDR3 is TGTGCCAGCTCACCGACTAGCGGGAGTTACGAGCAGTACTTC.

CDR3 loop: CASSVAGGRDEQFF. Here the CDR3 DNA reads TGTGCCAGCAGCGTAGCTGGAGGGCGCGATGAGCAGTTCTTC. V usage is TRBV9 and J usage is TRBJ2-1, with TRBD2 as a possible D gene (6 bases). The CDR3 totals 14 residues. Trimming left V 0 bases short and J 8 bases short, with 12 bases between. The germline V gene has CDR1 SGDLS and CDR2 YYNGEE.

The rearrangement joins TRBV5-1 to TRBJ1-2; 7 bases fit TRBD1. V gave up 4 bases and J gave up 2 bases; unmatched junction bases: 5. Germline values: CDR1 SGHRS, CDR2 YFSETQ. The CDR3 length is 14 residues. Here the CDR3 DNA reads TGCGCCAGCAGCGAGGGACAGACAAACTATGGCTACACCTTC. Its translation: CASSEGQTNYGYTF. The variable domain in full, completed from reference TRBV5-1 and TRBJ1-2, reads KAGVTQTPRYLIKTRGQQVTLSCSPISGHRSVSWYQQTPGQGLQFLFEYFSETQRNKGNFPGRFSGRQFSNSRSEMNVSTLELGDSALYLCASSEGQTNYGYTFGSGTRLTVV.

CDR3 amino acids: CASHLGRDRVFSEQYF. The CDR3 nucleotides are TGTGCCAGCCACTTAGGTCGGGACAGGGTATTTTCCGAGCAGTACTTC. The V gene is TRBV28, the J gene TRBJ2-7; TRBD1 agrees at 9 bases. The germline V gene has CDR1 MDHEN and CDR2 SYDVKM. V trimming: 8 bases; J trimming: 6 bases; junction bases outside the gene matches: 17. CDR3 size: 16 residues.

CDR3 sequence reads: CASSLRGRGGYTF. CDR3 nucleotide sequence: TGTGCCAGCAGCCTAAGGGGGCGCGGGGGCTACACCTTC. This chain joins TRBV6-5 and TRBJ1-2; 7 bases agree with TRBD1. CDR1 MNHEY and CDR2 SVGAGI come from the germline V gene. With V trimmed by 6 bases and J by 8 bases, 9 bases remained unmatched. The CDR3 contains 13 residues.

This clone was seen just once. The chain employs TRBV4-1 and TRBJ1-2; 9 bases are shared with TRBD1. In germline, CDR1 is MGHRA, CDR2 YSYEKL. The CDR3 sequence is 14 residues long. V shed 4 bases and J 3 bases; nucleotides not matched to a gene: 3. CDR3 sequence (DNA): TGCGCCAGCAGCCCGGGGGACAGGGACTATGGCTACACCTTC. Translating gives CASSPGDRDYGYTF.

V is TRBV29-1 and J is TRBJ1-5, with a possible D match to TRBD1 (6 bases). The germline V gene has CDR1 SQVTM and CDR2 ANQGSEA. This CDR3 is 14 amino acids long. V dropped 1 base and J dropped 3 bases, with 10 bases sitting between them. Written as DNA, the CDR3 is TGCAGCGTTGAAGGGACAGCTCCCAATCAGCCCCAGCATTTT. The encoded protein is CSVEGTAPNQPQHF.

The V call is TRBV19, the J call TRBJ2-1, with 7 bases aligning to TRBD1. The CDR3 consists of 12 residues. CDR1 is LNHDA and CDR2 is SQIVND in the germline V gene (reference sequence). The junction had 1 base not matched to a gene; V was cut back by 8 bases and J by 3 bases. The CDR3 loop reads CASGQVYNEQFF. The CDR3 region has the DNA TGTGCCAGTGGACAGGTCTACAATGAGCAGTTCTTC.

The chain uses TRBV28 and TRBJ1-5; D may be TRBD1 (5 bases). V was pared by 2 bases and J by 2 bases, with 10 bases between. There are 15 residues in the CDR3. In germline, CDR1 is MDHEN, CDR2 SYDVKM. DNA for the CDR3: TGTGCCAGCAGTTTAGCAGGGTCGGGCAATCAGCCCCAGCATTTT. Amino acid sequence: CASSLAGSGNQPQHF.

This CDR3 is CASSRGGNLDTQYF. The CDR3 bases are TGTGCCAGCAGCCGTGGGGGGAATCTAGATACGCAGTATTTT. J is TRBJ2-3 and V is TRBV7-3; tentative D call: TRBD2 (6 bases). V was clipped by 5 bases and J by 5 bases, with 14 bases between them. Per the germline V gene, CDR1 is SGHTA and CDR2 is FQGTGA. CDR3 size: 14 residues.

The chain couples TRBV9 to TRBJ2-7, with D perhaps TRBD1 (5 bases). Germline V CDR1 and CDR2: SGDLS, YYNGEE. The CDR3 contains 15 residues. V dropped 4 bases and J dropped 0 bases, with 14 bases sitting between them. CDR3 sequence: CASSLEAGISYEQYF. The CDR3 DNA follows: TGTGCCAGCAGCCTGGAAGCAGGGATCTCCTACGAGCAGTACTTC.

This chain joins TRBV5-1 and TRBJ1-1, with 8 bases aligning to TRBD1. The CDR3 extends over 15 amino acids. V lost 4 bases, J lost 2 bases, and 7 bases stayed unmatched. Germline V gene sequence: CDR1 SGHRS, CDR2 YFSETQ. The CDR3 DNA reads as TGCGCCAGCAGCCCTCTCGGACAGGGCAACACTGAAGCTTTCTTT. Protein sequence: CASSPLGQGNTEAFF.

This clone occurred once. The chain carries TRBV30 and TRBJ1-5; unclear D gene. The germline V and J ends were trimmed by 5 bases and 0 bases, with 11 bases remaining between them. This CDR3 has 14 amino acids. In germline, CDR1 is GTSNPN, CDR2 SVGIG (reference sequence). CDR3 in DNA: TGTGCCTGGGCGCAGGATAATAGCAATCAGCCCCAGCATTTT. Translated, it gives CAWAQDNSNQPQHF.

The CDR3 DNA follows: TGTGCCAGCTCAGGGTTCGGGGGGGGAGATCAGCCCCAGCATTTT. Translated, it gives CASSGFGGGDQPQHF. The chain is built from TRBV18 and TRBJ1-5, with D maybe TRBD1 (5 bases). Germline values: CDR1 KGHSH, CDR2 LQKENI. This CDR3 has 15 residues. V was cut by 5 bases and J by 5 bases, with 16 bases left in between. Together with reference TRBV18 and TRBJ1-5, the CDR3 gives the full variable domain: NAGVMQNPRHLVRRRGQEARLRCSPMKGHSHVYWYRQLPEEGLKFMVYLQKENIIDESGMPKERFSAEFPKEGPSILRIQQVVRGDSAAYFCASSGFGGGDQPQHFGDGTRLSIL.

This clone was observed a handful of times. The chain combines TRBV6-1 with TRBJ1-1, with D maybe TRBD1 (6 bases). CDR1 is MNHNS and CDR2 is SASEGT in the germline V gene. V shed 10 bases and J shed 0 bases, with 12 bases lying between them. CDR3 size: 13 residues. The CDR3 DNA is TGTGCCACCAGAGGACAGATGAACACTGAAGCTTTCTTT. This encodes CATRGQMNTEAFF.

The chain recombines TRBV5-1 with TRBJ1-1; no clear D. V gave up 0 bases and J gave up 2 bases, with 8 bases separating them. There are 14 residues in the CDR3. Germline V gene lookup returns CDR1 SGHRS and CDR2 YFSETQ. Here the CDR3 reads CASSLGQDNTEAFF. CDR3 sequence (DNA): TGCGCCAGCAGCTTGGGACAAGATAACACTGAAGCTTTCTTT.

The chain couples TRBV2 to TRBJ2-3; 10 positions agree with TRBD2. This CDR3 is 17 amino acids long. Per the germline V gene, CDR1 is SNHLY and CDR2 is FYNNEI. V lost 6 bases, J lost 2 bases, and 11 bases stayed unmatched. CDR3 amino acids: CASSDSTGTSATDTQYF. The CDR3 coding sequence is TGTGCCAGCAGCGATTCAACCGGGACTAGCGCCACAGATACGCAGTATTTT.

This chain's CDR3 is CAWSIGGVETQYF. CDR3 sequence (DNA): TGTGCCTGGAGTATTGGCGGGGTGGAGACCCAGTACTTC. The chain joins TRBV30 to TRBJ2-5; maybe TRBD2 (6 bases). The germline V gene encodes CDR1 GTSNPN and CDR2 SVGIG (reference sequence). Trimming took off 2 bases at V and 5 bases at J, with 12 bases between the two ends. The CDR3 has 13 amino acids. Based on the CDR3 plus reference TRBV30 and TRBJ2-5, the full variable domain is SQTIHQWPATLVQPVGSPLSLECTVEGTSNPNLYWYRQAAGRGLQLLFYSVGIGQISSEVPQNLSASRPQDRQFILSSKKLLLSDSGFYLCAWSIGGVETQYFGPGTRLLVL.

This chain connects TRBV15 to TRBJ1-4; TRBD1 agrees at 10 bases. The CDR3 consists of 17 residues. Germline values: CDR1 LNHNV, CDR2 YYDKDF (reference sequence). V lost 0 bases and J lost 6; bases outside the gene matches: 7. The CDR3: CATSRDYPGQGYEKLFF. The CDR3 DNA sequence: TGTGCCACCAGCAGAGATTACCCGGGACAGGGGTATGAAAAACTGTTTTTT.